The present T cell receptor (beta chain) was sequenced within a study of T cell changes during pregnancy in multiple sclerosis. Assay used: immunoSEQ multiplex PCR; TCRdb lists only in-frame clones, some missing. The table lists 60,000 to 65,000 clones, about nine tenths of them singletons, with around 2.7% in the top ten. Germline V lookup: CDR1 SGHNT, CDR2 YENEEA. The trim removed 1 base at V and 8 bases at J, leaving 9 bases unmatched. This CDR3 is 16 amino acids long. This chain links TRBV11-3 with TRBJ2-1; TRBD2 aligns across 9 bases. Sequences were derived from peripheral blood, sampled in the second trimester of pregnancy. This TCR came from a female donor in good health, enrolled as a control in a pregnancy study. The CDR3 sequence: CASSLVGGGAEHEQFF. CDR3 nucleotides: TGTGCCAGCAGCTTAGTCGGCGGGGGGGCTGAGCATGAGCAGTTCTTC.